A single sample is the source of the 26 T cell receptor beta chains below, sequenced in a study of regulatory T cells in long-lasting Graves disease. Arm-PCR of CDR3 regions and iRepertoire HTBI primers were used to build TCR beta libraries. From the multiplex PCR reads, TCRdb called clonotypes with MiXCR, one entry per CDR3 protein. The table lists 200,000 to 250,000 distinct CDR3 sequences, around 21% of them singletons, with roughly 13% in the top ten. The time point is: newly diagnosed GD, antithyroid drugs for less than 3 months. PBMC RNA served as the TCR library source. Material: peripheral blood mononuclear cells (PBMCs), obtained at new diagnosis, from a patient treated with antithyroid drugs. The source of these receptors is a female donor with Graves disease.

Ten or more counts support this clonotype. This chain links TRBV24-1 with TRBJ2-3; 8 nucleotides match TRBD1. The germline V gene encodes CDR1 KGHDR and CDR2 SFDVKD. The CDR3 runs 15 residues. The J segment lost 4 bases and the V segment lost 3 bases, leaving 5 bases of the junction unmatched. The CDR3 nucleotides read TGTGCCACCAGTGATATAGGACAGGGCGCAGATACGCAGTATTTT. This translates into CATSDIGQGADTQYF.

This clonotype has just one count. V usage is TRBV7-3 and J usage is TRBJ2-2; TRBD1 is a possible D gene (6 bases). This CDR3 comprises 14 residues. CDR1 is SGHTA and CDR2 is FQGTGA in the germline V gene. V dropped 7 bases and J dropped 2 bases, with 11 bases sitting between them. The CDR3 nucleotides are TGTGCCAGCACTACAGGGCCAAACACCGGGGAGCTGTTTTTT. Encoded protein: CASTTGPNTGELFF. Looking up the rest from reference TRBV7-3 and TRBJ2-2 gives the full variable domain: GAGVSQTPSNKVTEKGKYVELRCDPISGHTALYWYRQSLGQGPEFLIYFQGTGAADDSGLPNDRFFAVRPEGSVSTLKIQRTERGDSAVYLCASTTGPNTGELFFGEGSRLTVL.

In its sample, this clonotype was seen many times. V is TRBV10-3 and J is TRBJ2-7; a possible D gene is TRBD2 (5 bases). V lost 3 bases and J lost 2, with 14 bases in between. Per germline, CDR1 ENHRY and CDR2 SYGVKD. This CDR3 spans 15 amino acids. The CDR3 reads CAISDPGRIAYEQYF. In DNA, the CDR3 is TGTGCCATCAGTGACCCGGGAAGGATCGCCTACGAGCAGTACTTC.

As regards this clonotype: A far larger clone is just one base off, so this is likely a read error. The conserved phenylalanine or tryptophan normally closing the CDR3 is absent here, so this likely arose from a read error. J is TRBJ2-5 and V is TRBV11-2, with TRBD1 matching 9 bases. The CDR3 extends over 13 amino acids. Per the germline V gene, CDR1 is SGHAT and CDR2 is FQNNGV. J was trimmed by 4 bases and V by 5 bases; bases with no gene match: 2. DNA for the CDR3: TGTGCCAGCAGCAAGGGACAGGGAGAGACCCAGTACTCC. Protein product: CASSKGQGETQYS.

The DNA of the CDR3 is TGTGCCAGCAGCTTGCAATTCCAGACCCAGTACTTC. It codes for CASSLQFQTQYF. V usage is TRBV5-8 and J usage is TRBJ2-5; D uncertain. Germline assignment: CDR1 SGHTS and CDR2 YDEGEE. The CDR3 has 12 residues. Trimming shortened V by 1 base and J by 6 bases, and 7 bases separated the two germline ends. Based on the CDR3 plus reference TRBV5-8 and TRBJ2-5, the full variable domain is EAGVTQSPTHLIKTRGQQATLRCSPISGHTSVYWYQQALGLGLQFLLWYDEGEERNRGNFPPRFSGRQFPNYSSELNVNALELEDSALYLCASSLQFQTQYFGPGTRLLVL.

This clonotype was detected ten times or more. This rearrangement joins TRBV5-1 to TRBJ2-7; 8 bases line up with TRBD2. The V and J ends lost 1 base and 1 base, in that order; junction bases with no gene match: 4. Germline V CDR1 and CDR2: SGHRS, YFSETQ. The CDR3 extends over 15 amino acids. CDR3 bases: TGCGCCAGCAGCTTGAAGAGCGGGGGATCCTACGAGCAGTACTTC. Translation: CASSLKSGGSYEQYF.

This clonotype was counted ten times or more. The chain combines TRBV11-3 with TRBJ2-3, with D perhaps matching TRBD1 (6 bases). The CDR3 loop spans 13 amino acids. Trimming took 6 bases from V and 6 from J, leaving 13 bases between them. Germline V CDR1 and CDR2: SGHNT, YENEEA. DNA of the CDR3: TGTGCCAGCAGTACAGGGTTGGTGGATACGCAGTATTTT. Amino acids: CASSTGLVDTQYF.

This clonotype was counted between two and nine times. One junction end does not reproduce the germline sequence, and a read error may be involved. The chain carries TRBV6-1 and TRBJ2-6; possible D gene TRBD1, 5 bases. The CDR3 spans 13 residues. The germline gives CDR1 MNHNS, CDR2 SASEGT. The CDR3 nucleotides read TGTGCCAGCAGCCTCCCTGGGGCCAACGTTCTGACTTTC. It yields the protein CASSLPGANVLTF.

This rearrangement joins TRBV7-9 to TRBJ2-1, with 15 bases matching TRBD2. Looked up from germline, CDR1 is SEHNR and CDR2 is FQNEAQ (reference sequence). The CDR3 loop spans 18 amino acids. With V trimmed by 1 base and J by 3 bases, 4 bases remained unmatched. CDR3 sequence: CASSLGTSGGADYNEQFF. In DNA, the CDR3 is TGTGCCAGCAGCTTAGGGACTAGCGGGGGGGCCGACTACAATGAGCAGTTCTTC.

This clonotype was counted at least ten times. The CDR3 spells CASSDHRGQSSNQPQHF. Here the CDR3 DNA reads TGTGCCAGCAGTGATCACAGGGGGCAAAGCAGCAATCAGCCCCAGCATTTT. This sequence joins TRBV25-1 and TRBJ1-5; 9 nucleotides line up with TRBD1. The CDR3 covers 17 residues. V shed 3 bases, J shed 1 base, and the junction held 7 bases outside the gene matches. CDR1 MGHDK and CDR2 SYGVNS come from the germline V gene.

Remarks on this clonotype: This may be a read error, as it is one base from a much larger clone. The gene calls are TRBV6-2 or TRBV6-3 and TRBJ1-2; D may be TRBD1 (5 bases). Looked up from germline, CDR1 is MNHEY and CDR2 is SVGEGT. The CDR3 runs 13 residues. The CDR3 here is CASTRWGSDGYAF. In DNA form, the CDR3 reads TGTGCCAGCACCAGATGGGGGAGTGATGGCTACGCCTTC.

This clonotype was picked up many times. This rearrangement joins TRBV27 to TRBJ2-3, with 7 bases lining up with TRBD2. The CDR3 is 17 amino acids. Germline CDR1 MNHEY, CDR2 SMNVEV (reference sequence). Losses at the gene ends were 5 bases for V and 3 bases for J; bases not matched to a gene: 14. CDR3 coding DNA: TGTGCCAGCAGTACCCCCCGGAGCGGGGCCAGAACAGATACGCAGTATTTT. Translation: CASSTPRSGARTDTQYF.

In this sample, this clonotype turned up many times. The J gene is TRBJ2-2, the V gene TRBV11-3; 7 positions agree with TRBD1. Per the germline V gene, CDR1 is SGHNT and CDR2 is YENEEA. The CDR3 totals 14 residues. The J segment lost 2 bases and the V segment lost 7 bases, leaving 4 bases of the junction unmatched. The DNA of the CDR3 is TGTGCCAGCACTGGACAGGCTAACACCGGGGAGCTGTTTTTT. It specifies CASTGQANTGELFF.

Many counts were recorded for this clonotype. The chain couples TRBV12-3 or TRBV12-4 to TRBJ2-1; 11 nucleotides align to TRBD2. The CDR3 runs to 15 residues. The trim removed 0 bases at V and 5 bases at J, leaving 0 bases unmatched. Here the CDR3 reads CASSLATSGNNEQFF. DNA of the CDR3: TGTGCCAGCAGTTTAGCGACTAGCGGGAACAATGAGCAGTTCTTC.

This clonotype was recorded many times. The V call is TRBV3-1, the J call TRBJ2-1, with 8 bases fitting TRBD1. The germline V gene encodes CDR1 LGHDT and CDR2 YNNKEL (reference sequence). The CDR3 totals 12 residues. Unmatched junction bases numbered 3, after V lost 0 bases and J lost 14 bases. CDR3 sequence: CASSQDRDRKFF. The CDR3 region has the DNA TGTGCCAGCAGCCAAGACCGGGACAGGAAGTTCTTC.

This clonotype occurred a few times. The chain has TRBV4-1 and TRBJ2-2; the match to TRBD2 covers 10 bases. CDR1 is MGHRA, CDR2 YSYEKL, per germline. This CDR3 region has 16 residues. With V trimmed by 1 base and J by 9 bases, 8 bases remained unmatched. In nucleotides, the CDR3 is TGCGCCAGCAGCCAAGCTAAGCTAGCGGGAGACCGGGAGCTGTTTTTT. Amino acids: CASSQAKLAGDRELFF.

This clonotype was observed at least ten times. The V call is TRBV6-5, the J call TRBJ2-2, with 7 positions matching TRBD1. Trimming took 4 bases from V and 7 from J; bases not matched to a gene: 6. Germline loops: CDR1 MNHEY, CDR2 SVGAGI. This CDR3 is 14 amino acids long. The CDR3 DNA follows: TGTGCCAGCAGTTCGGACAGGAGTATCGGGGAGCTGTTTTTT. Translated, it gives CASSSDRSIGELFF.

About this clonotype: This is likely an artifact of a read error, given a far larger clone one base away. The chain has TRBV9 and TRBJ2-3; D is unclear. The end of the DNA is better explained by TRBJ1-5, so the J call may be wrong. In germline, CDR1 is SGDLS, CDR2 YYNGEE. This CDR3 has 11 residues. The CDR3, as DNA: TGTGCCAGCAGACACGGGAATACGCAGCATTTT. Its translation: CASRHGNTQHF.

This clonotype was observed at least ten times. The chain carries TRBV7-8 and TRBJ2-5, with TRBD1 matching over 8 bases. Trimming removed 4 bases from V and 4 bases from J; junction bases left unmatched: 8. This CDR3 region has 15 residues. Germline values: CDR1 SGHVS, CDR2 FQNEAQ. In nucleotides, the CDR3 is TGTGCCAGCAGCTCTGGCCGAGACAGGGGAGAGACCCAGTACTTC. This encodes CASSSGRDRGETQYF. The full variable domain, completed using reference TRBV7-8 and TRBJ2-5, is GAGVSQSPRYKVAKRGQDVALRCDPISGHVSLFWYQQALGQGPEFLTYFQNEAQLDKSGLPSDRFFAERPEGSVSTLKIQRTQQEDSAVYLCASSSGRDRGETQYFGPGTRLLVL.

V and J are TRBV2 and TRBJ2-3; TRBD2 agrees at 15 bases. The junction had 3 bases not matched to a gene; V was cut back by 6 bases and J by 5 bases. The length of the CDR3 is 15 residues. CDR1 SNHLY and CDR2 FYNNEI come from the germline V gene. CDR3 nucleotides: TGTGCCAGCAGGGGACTAGCGGGAGGCAGAGATACGCAGTATTTT. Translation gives CASRGLAGGRDTQYF.

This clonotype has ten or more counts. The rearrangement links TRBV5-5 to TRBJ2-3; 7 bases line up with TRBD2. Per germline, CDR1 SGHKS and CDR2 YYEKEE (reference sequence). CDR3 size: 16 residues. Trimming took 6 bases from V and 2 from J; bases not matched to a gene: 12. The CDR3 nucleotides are TGTGCCAGCAAGAGTGGTTTGGCGGGAGTCACAGATACGCAGTATTTT. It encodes CASKSGLAGVTDTQYF.

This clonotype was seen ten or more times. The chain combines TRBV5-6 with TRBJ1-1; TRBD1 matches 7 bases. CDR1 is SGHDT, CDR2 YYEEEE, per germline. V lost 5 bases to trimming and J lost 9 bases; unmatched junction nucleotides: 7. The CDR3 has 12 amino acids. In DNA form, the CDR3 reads TGTGCCAGCAGTTGGCCGGGACAGCAAGCTTTCTTT. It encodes CASSWPGQQAFF.

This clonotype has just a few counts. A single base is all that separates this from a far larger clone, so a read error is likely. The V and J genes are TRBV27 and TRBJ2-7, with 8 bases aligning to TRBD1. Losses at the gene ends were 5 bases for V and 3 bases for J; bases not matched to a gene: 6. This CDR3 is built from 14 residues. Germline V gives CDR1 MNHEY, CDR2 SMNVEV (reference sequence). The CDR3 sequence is CASSDDTGGYEQYF. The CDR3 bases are TGTGCCAGCAGTGATGACACAGGGGGCTACGAGCAGTACTTC.

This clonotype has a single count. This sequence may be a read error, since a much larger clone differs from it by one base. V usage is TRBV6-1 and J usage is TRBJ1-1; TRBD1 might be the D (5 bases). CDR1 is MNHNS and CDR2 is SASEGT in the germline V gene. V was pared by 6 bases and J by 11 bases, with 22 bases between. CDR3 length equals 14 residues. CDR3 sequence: CASRYDSATRGAFF. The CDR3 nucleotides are TGTGCCAGCAGATACGACAGTGCAACCCGCGGGGCTTTCTTT.

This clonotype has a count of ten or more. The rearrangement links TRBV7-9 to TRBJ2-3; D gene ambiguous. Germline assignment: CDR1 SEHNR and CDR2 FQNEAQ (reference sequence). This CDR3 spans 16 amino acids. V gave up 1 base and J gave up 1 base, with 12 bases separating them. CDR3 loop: CASSLGSNFRTDTQYF. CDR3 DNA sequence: TGTGCCAGCAGCTTAGGCAGTAATTTCCGCACAGATACGCAGTATTTT.

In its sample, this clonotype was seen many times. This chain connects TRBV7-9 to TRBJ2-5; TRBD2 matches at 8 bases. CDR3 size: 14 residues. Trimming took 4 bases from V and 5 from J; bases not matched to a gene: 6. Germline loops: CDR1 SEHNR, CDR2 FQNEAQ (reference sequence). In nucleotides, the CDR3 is TGTGCCAGCAGCTCTATAGCGGGAAGTGAGACCCAGTACTTC. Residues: CASSSIAGSETQYF. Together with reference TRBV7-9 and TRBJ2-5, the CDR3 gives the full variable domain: DTGVSQNPRHKITKRGQNVTFRCDPISEHNRLYWYRQTLGQGPEFLTYFQNEAQLEKSRLLSDRFSAERPKGSFSTLEIQRTEQGDSAMYLCASSSIAGSETQYFGPGTRLLVL.